This T cell receptor beta chain was sequenced for a study of OX40 agonist ivuxolimab in advanced cancers. Across the study: Mean age around 60 years, range roughly 20 to 85; around 80% male. The study's findings and limits: Clonal expansion by week 6 occurred in CD4+ and CD8+ blood T cells (at 0.1 to 3.0 mg/kg). On average, a greater number of expanded clones characterised CD8+ T cells relative to CD4+.

Generated by immunoSEQ multiplex PCR, the TCRdb table keeps only in-frame clones and is missing some. The data hold around 100,000 clones, with about 88% observed a single time. Regarding this clone: The antigen remains unidentified.

Baseline, cycle 4 day 1, and cycle 7 day 1 were the blood sampling points. Trimming took 0 bases from V and 7 from J, leaving 8 bases between them. Per the germline V gene, CDR1 is SGHDT and CDR2 is YYEEEE. The CDR3 runs 14 residues. The chain employs TRBV5-6 and TRBJ1-6; D gene ambiguous. This sample comprised CD4+ or CD8+ T cells sorted from blood, obtained in a trial of the OX40 agonist ivuxolimab. The sequence was collected from an adult with an advanced solid tumor such as melanoma, head and neck, liver or kidney cancer. CDR3 nucleotides: TGTGCCAGCAGCTTGGGTGTAGGGAATTCACCCCTCCACTTT. It specifies CASSLGVGNSPLHF.